The TCR beta chain described here comes from a study of shared clonotypes between healthy human individuals. Background on the study: Researchers assigned three CD4 naive, three CD4 memory, two CD8 naive and one CD8 memory plate to each donor.

This clone was detected only a few times. Measured with immunoSEQ multiplex PCR; TCRdb has only the in-frame clones, and not every one. The sample shows about 680,000 clones, approximately 73% of them seen only once. The sample comprised memory CD4+ T cells sorted from blood. Subset here: CD45RA-negative fraction. This clonotype originated in a young woman in good health.

The CDR3 nucleotides are TGTGCCAGAAGCTTGGGGCCCCACAATGAGCAGTTCTTC. It is translated as CARSLGPHNEQFF. The chain recombines TRBV5-3 with TRBJ2-1; D is unresolved. TRBV5-3 is an ORF; its function is uncertain. The V and J ends lost 0 bases and 5 bases respectively, with 6 bases between them. There are 13 residues in the CDR3.